The source of this TCR beta chain is a study of tumor and adjacent non-tumor tissue in lung cancer (dated by TCRdb to the late 2010s). For the wider study: Patients with adenocarcinoma (over 11), squamous cell carcinoma (2) and small cell lung cancer (1) were included in the cohort. Using bulk TCRbeta repertoires from approximately 15 lung cancer patients, the study set lung tumor tissue side by side with matched distant non-tumor lung tissue. In total, sequencing yielded over 95 million productive TCRbeta reads, which works out to an average of approximately 4 million reads per sample. Among the approximately 15 patients, ages ranged from roughly 31 to 76 years, roughly ten were men and 5 were women, and disease was TNM stage I to III. For each patient, one tumor sample and one normal lung sample were taken, giving thirty paired specimens that underwent TCRbeta CDR3 sequencing. Beyond this particular receptor, the publication reports: Significantly higher TCR diversity was found in younger patients, and higher tumor TCR diversity was associated with shorter overall and disease-free survival. Neither the sequencing platform nor unique molecular identifiers are mentioned in the methods. Because peripheral blood was not sequenced, the blood TCRbeta repertoires of the lung cancer patients in the study went unexamined. Tumor tissue showed significantly greater TCR diversity (inverse Simpson) than normal lung tissue (roughly 430 vs 170, P = 0.0075, Mann-Whitney U test). The cohort had only roughly 14 patients, and the authors noted that larger samples and more detailed clinical data are needed. The top 100 clones made up a significantly larger cumulative share of the repertoire in normal lung than in tumor tissue.

Bulk unsorted tissue served as the source for RNA extraction, and RNA quality was assessed using a NanoDrop ND-1000 and an Agilent 2100. The normal lung samples consisted of distant non-tumor tissue collected more than 3 cm from the tumor edge. The donors were newly diagnosed lung cancer patients admitted for thoracic surgery in China from August to November 2014 who had not received prior chemotherapy. Patients with previous radiotherapy or chemotherapy, or with another concurrent cancer, were excluded from the study. Pieces of surgical tissue measuring roughly 1-2.3 cm3 were kept in RNAlater solution and stored at -80 degrees C until use. The germline V gene gives CDR1 as MNHEY and CDR2 as SVGAGI. V lost 8 bases and J lost 5 bases; the stretch between them is 13 bases long. CDR3 length: 13 amino acids, cysteine to phenylalanine. Only the CDR3 DNA is retained, 39 bases long and in frame from the first base.

Receptors were amplified or captured by multiplex PCR. Sequencing took place on an Illumina HiSeq 2500. TCRbeta libraries were constructed through three rounds of nested PCR with primers (Table S4) according to protocols adapted from ARM-PCR. Before sequencing, PCR products in the 200-500 bp range were cut out of the gel and cleaned up using the QIAquick gel extraction kit. The authors processed their data as follows. Trimmomatic was used to clean the reads, FLASH merged the cleaned reads into complete CDR3 sequences, and MiTCR assigned the sequences to V(D)J germline segments. Clonal diversity was calculated as the inverse Simpson's index using VDJtools. Productive reads were defined as in-frame sequences without a premature stop codon. TCRdb trimmed public reads at Q25 via fastp, called clones via MiXCR and kept in-frame beta chains. Each CDR3 protein appears once, grouped with its most common genes and DNA. Here the V and J calls rest on TCRdb's processing, not on the authors' analysis. This sample lists about 100,000 distinct CDR3 sequences; roughly 60% were detected once. The ten largest clones take up approximately 18% of the sample.

This clonotype came up a few times. No antigen is known for it. Given a much more abundant clone one base away, this may be a read error. Material: distant non-tumor lung tissue. The sequence is built from TRBV6-5 and TRBJ1-5, with the D gene not clear enough to name. This clonotype was obtained from a man aged 25 to 45 with non-small cell lung cancer. The nucleotides read TGTGCCAGCGACTTCTCCCCGGATCAGCCCCAGCATTTT. It specifies CASDFSPDQPQHF.